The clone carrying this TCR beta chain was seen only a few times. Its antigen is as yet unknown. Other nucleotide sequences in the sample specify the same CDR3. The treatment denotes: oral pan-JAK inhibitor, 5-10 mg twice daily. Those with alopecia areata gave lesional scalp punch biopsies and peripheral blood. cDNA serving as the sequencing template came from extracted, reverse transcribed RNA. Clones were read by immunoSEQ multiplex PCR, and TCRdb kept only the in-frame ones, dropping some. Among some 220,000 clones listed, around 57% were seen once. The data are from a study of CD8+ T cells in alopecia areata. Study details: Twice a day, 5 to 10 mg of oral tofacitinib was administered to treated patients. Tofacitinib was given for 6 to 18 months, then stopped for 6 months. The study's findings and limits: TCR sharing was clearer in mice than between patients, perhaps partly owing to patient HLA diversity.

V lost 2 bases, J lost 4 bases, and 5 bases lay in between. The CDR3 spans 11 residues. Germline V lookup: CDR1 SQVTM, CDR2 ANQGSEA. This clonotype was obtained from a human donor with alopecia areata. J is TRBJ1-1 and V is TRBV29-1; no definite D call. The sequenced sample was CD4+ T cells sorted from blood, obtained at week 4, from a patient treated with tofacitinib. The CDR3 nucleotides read TGCAGCGTTGAACGGCCCACTGAAGCTTTCTTT. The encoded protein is CSVERPTEAFF.